This T cell receptor beta chain came from a study of shared T cell receptors in the human thymus (dated by TCRdb to the early 2020s). Looking at the study overall: The study investigated the way shared, self-reactive T-cell receptor alpha chains are produced in the human thymus.

As for this clone: Its antigen is not yet known. Base qualities are not at hand, and no much larger clone is one base apart.

From cysteine to phenylalanine, the CDR3 is 14 amino acids long. The retained sequence is limited to the CDR3, 42 bases, with the frame set at the first base. The germline V and J ends show losses of 7 bases and 2 bases respectively, and no gene match explains 7 bases of the junction. In the germline V gene, CDR1 corresponds to LGHNT and CDR2 to FRNRAP. Library method: the immunoSEQ multiplex PCR assay. TCRdb took this table from immuneACCESS and kept in-frame rearrangements with V and J called. Such tables lack part of the clones; where checked against another copy, unresolved V genes explain under half of the gap, and the rest is unexplained. The sample yields some 720,000 clones; approximately 87% were counted once. 0.0095% to 0.012% of the sample is held by the ten biggest clonotypes. The same sample was also studied in work on human thymus T cells. The second paper further reports: Donors were immunologically healthy infants undergoing open corrective cardiac surgery for congenital heart defects in Finland. Thymus tissue was collected as surgical resects that were removed during corrective cardiac surgery. V and J gene segment usage appeared biased in both thymic and peripheral blood repertoires. According to the related research, thymic TCR repertoires were highly overlapping among unrelated individuals. The study characterized TCR alpha and beta repertoires from eight infant thymus samples and a few related peripheral blood samples. The infant donors were about 6 to 244 days old, and the cohort included more than five males and a couple of females. Thymocytes were released mechanically from tissue and stored at -70 °C as pellets of 10-30 million cells. Genomic DNA was extracted from frozen cell pellets with a QIAsymphony instrument. The immunoSEQ multiplex PCR assay was used to amplify the TCRB and TCRAD loci from a standardized quantity of quality-controlled genomic DNA. The V(D)J region was spanned by amplicons of a length sufficient to cover the CDR3 and to identify V and J genes. The amplicons were sequenced on an Illumina platform via the commercial immunoSEQ service. Primer bias and sequencing errors were corrected as previously described, and TCRAD and TCRB were defined on the basis of the IMGT database. The repertoires were analysed using immunoSEQ Analyzer 3.0 and VDJTools for basic statistics, V/J segment usage, diversity estimates, rarefaction and pairwise overlap. Chao1, ChaoE, Efron-Thisted, Shannon and inverse Simpson indices were used to estimate diversity, which was also estimated on datasets down-sampled to the smallest sample. For repertoire overlap, CDR3 nucleotide sequence, V gene and J gene had to match strictly, and clustering was done by Jaccard-based multidimensional scaling. On average, thymus samples yielded about 810,000 unique TCRB clonotypes, whereas blood samples yielded 75,000 to 95,000.

The specimen sequenced was thymocytes. This TCR was sampled from a boy younger than two with a congenital heart defect. Donor details come from another sample of the same person, matched by shared clones. The rearranged segments are TRBV12-5 and TRBJ2-7, and TRBD2 aligns with 8 junction nucleotides. Here the CDR3 is given as CASAREGRTYEQYF. The nucleotide sequence reads as follows: TGTGCTAGTGCACGGGAGGGCCGCACCTACGAGCAGTACTTC. The CDR3, completed at both ends by the reference TRBV12-5 and TRBJ2-7 genes, gives the full variable domain DARVTQTPRHKVTEMGQEVTMRCQPILGHNTVFWYRQTMMQGLELLAYFRNRAPLDDSGMPKDRFSAEMPDATLATLKIQPSEPRDSAVYFCASAREGRTYEQYFGPGTRLTVT.